One sample yielded the 2 T cell receptor beta chains listed below, sequenced in a study of T cells after yellow fever vaccination. TCRdb processed the 5' RACE reads anew with MiXCR; each CDR3 protein has one entry. The table records 150,000 to 200,000 distinct CDR3 sequences, 11% of them present only once. The input for sequencing was CD8+ T cells sorted from PBMCs, taken 15 days after the yellow fever booster vaccination. These receptors were taken from a man between 18 and 29 years old who received the YFV17D yellow fever vaccine.

This clonotype was picked up a small number of times. This chain links TRBV7-3 with TRBJ2-3, with 9 bases aligning to TRBD2. The trim removed 4 bases at V and 4 bases at J, leaving 9 bases unmatched. The CDR3 is made up of 16 amino acids. Germline assignment: CDR1 SGHTA and CDR2 FQGTGA. CDR3 nucleotide sequence: TGTGCCAGCAGCTCCCTTAGCGGGGGAGACTCAGATACGCAGTATTTT. Protein product: CASSSLSGGDSDTQYF.

J is TRBJ2-7 and V is TRBV4-1; D is ambiguous. V lost 1 base and J 4 bases, leaving 14 bases between the germline ends. Looked up from germline, CDR1 is MGHRA and CDR2 is YSYEKL. The CDR3 contains 15 residues. The CDR3: CASSQVLYGTYEQYF. The CDR3 DNA sequence: TGCGCCAGCAGCCAAGTCCTCTACGGTACGTACGAGCAGTACTTC.